These T cell receptor beta chains were read from a single sample in a study of cytomegalovirus exposure and HLA in healthy donors. This table comes from immunoSEQ multiplex PCR, and its TCRdb copy is limited to in-frame clones, with some not included. Of 250,000 to 350,000 clones listed, 65% to 85% are singletons. The sequenced sample was PBMCs. The receptors derive from a female donor in good health and CMV-seronegative. Both conserved end residues are part of each CDR3. Expanded clones are given a class, and other clones once, few, many or no size at all.

j_call,clone_size,v_call,cdr3_length,cdr3_aa
TRBJ2-3,NA,TRBV6-4,15,CASSDLAGVSDTQYF
TRBJ1-1,NA,TRBV23-1,15,CASSQSGPLYTEAFF
TRBJ2-1,NA,TRBV11-3,12,CASSPGQTEQFF
TRBJ1-4,NA,TRBV6-7,18,CASSQVEGRTGGLEKLFF
TRBJ2-1,once,TRBV11-3,19,CASSPPLLAGGISYNEQFF
TRBJ2-7,once,TRBV10-1,15,CASSLLAGGPDEQYF
TRBJ2-1,NA,TRBV4-2,15,CASSQDSGSRNEQFF
TRBJ1-3,NA,TRBV18,16,CASSRQVGNSGNTIYF
TRBJ2-1,NA,TRBV28,15,CASSRGGAGDNEQFF
TRBJ2-7,NA,TRBV10-3,12,CAIASNSYEQYF
TRBJ2-2,NA,TRBV19,17,CASSTLRTPPNTGELFF
TRBJ2-7,once,TRBV5-6,13,CASSLPSGYEQYF
TRBJ2-5,NA,TRBV18,14,CASSPEGQQETQYF
TRBJ2-7,NA,TRBV11-2,13,CASRGSGSYEQYF
TRBJ2-1,NA,TRBV7-2,15,CASSLRRTGSGEQFF